Given below is one TCR beta chain in context. Measured with immunoSEQ multiplex PCR; TCRdb has only the in-frame clones, and not every one. The data show about 210,000 clones, about 76% seen once. This study enrolled people aged about 18 to 100 from 20 to 25 US geographic areas. Assignment of participants to cohorts was predicated upon participant-reported clinical history. This sample was included in a study of blood T cell repertoires in COVID-19. The overall study: Sites across the United States, Italy and Spain contributed samples from acute and convalescent COVID-19. From T cells, B-cell-depleted T cells, or PBMCs came the material, which was cDNA or gDNA.

The CDR3 is made up of 14 amino acids. With V trimmed by 8 bases and J by 7 bases, 11 bases remained unmatched. CDR1 and CDR2 from the germline V gene are SGHRS and YFSETQ. The rearrangement joins TRBV5-1 to TRBJ2-4, with TRBD1 matching 8 bases. Sequencing was done on a sample of PBMCs or T cells enriched from blood (not recorded which). The receptor was isolated from a woman in her forties or fifties with acute COVID-19. DNA for the CDR3: TGCGCCAGTGCTGGGACAGGCCCAGGGAACATTCAGTACTTC. Protein sequence: CASAGTGPGNIQYF.